Sequencing of this TCR beta chain was carried out in a study of Graves' ophthalmopathy and Graves' hyperthyroidism. Regarding the study as a whole: An 81.08% specificity and around 89% sensitivity were achieved by a 13-signature model that separated ophthalmopathy from stable hyperthyroidism. Clonotypes were expanded in thyroid at above 0.001 frequency, and most also appeared in blood.

RNA transcripts served as template for amplifying TCR beta CDR3 sequences. The first round was an RT-PCR with HTBI primers, and the second round was a multiplex PCR. MiXCR was run by TCRdb on the multiplex PCR reads, yielding one entry per CDR3 protein. The repertoire consists of about 370,000 distinct CDR3 sequences, with about 18% occurring once and the leading ten covering roughly 2.3%. Between the trimmed V and J ends, which lost 0 bases and 2 bases, there was a span of 23 bases. Germline V gene data show CDR1 as SGHDN and CDR2 as FVKESK. This CDR3 contains 19 residues. Calling hyperthyroidism stable required that no ophthalmopathy show up within 18 months of follow-up. Exclusion covered patients with other autoimmune diseases or uncontrolled infections (as well as pregnancy or lactation). This clonotype appeared a few times. No antigen is known for it.

V is TRBV14 and J is TRBJ2-7; tentatively, D is TRBD2 (5 bases). The origin of this receptor is an adult woman with stable Graves' hyperthyroidism. Sequencing used peripheral blood. For the CDR3, the DNA is TGTGCCAGCAGCCAAGATCTTGGCCCGGGAACAGTCGAAACCTACGAGCAGTACTTC. Amino acids: CASSQDLGPGTVETYEQYF.